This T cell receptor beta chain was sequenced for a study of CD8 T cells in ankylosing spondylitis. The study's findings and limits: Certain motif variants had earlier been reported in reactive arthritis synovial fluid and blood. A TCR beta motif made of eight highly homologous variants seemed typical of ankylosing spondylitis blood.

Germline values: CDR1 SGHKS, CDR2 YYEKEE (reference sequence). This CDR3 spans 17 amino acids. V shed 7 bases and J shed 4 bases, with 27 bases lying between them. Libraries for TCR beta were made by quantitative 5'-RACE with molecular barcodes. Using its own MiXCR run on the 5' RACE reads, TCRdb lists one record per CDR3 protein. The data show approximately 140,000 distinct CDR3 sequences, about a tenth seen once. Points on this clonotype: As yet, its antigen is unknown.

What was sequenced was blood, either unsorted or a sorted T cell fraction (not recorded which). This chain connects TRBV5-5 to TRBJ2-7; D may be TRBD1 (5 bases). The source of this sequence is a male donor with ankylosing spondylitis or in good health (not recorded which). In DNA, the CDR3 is TGTGCCAGCGGCCTGGGGCTACTTTGCTCCCCCCGTTACGAGCAGTACTTC. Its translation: CASGLGLLCSPRYEQYF.